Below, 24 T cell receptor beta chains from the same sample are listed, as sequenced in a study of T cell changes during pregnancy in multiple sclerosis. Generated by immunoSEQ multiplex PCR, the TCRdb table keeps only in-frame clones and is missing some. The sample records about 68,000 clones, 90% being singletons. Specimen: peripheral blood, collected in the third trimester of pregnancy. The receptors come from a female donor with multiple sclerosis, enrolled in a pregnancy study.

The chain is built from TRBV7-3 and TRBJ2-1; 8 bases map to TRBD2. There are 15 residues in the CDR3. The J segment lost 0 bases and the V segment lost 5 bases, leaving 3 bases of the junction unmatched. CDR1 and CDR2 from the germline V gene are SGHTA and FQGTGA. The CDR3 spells CASSPGGSSYNEQFF. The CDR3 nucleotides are TGTGCCAGCAGCCCGGGGGGGAGCTCCTACAATGAGCAGTTCTTC.

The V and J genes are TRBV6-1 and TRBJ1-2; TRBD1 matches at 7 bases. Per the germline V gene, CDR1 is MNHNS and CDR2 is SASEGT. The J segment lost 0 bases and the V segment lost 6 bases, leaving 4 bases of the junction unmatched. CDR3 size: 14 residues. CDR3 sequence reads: CASREDRTNYGYTF. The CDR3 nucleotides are TGTGCCAGCAGGGAGGACAGGACTAACTATGGCTACACCTTC.

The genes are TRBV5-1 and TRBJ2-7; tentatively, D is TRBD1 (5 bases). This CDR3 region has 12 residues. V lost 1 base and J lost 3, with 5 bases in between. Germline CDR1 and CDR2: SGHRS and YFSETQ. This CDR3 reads CASSLQGYEQYF. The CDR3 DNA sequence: TGCGCCAGCAGCTTGCAGGGCTACGAGCAGTACTTC. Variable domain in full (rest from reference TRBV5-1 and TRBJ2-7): KAGVTQTPRYLIKTRGQQVTLSCSPISGHRSVSWYQQTPGQGLQFLFEYFSETQRNKGNFPGRFSGRQFSNSRSEMNVSTLELGDSALYLCASSLQGYEQYFGPGTRLTVT.

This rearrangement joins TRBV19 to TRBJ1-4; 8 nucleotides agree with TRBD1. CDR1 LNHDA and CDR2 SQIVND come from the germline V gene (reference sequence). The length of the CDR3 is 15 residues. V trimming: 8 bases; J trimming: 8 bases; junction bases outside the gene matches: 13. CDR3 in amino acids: CASLTDRGGREKLFF. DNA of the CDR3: TGTGCCAGTCTCACCGACAGGGGAGGTCGAGAAAAACTGTTTTTT.

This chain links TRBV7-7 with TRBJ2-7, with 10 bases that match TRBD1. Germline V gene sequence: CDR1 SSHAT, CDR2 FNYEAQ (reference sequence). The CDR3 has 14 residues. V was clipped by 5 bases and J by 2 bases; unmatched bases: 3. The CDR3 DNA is TGTGCCAGCAGCCCCGGGACAGGGGCCTACGAGCAGTACTTC. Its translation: CASSPGTGAYEQYF.

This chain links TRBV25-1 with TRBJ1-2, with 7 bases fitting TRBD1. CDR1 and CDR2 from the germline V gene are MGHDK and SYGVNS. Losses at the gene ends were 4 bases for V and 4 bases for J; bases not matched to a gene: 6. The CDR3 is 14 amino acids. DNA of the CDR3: TGTGCCAGCAGTGTGGGACAGCAAACCTATGGCTACACCTTC. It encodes CASSVGQQTYGYTF.

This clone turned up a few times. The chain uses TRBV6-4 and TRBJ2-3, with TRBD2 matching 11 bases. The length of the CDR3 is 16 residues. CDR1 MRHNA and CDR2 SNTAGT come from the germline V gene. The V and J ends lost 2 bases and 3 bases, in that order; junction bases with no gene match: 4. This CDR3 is CASSDRSGGDTDTQYF. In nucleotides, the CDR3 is TGTGCCAGCAGTGACCGTAGCGGGGGGGATACAGATACGCAGTATTTT.

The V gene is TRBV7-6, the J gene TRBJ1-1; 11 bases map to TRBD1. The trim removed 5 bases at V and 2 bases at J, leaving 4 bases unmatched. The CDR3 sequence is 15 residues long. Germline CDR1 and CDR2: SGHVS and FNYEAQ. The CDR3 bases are TGTGCCAGCAGCGAGGGACAGGGGGTAAACACTGAAGCTTTCTTT. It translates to CASSEGQGVNTEAFF.

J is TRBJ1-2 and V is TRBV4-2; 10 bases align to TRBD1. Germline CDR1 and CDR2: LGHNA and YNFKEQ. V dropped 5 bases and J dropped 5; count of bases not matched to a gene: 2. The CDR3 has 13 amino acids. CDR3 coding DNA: TGTGCCAGCAGCGGGGACAGGGGTTATGGCTACACCTTC. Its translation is CASSGDRGYGYTF.

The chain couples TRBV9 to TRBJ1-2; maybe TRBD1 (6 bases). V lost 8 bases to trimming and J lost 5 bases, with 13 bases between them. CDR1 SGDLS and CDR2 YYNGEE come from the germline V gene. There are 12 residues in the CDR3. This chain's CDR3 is CASGQSEYGYTF. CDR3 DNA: TGTGCCAGTGGACAGTCCGAATATGGCTACACCTTC.

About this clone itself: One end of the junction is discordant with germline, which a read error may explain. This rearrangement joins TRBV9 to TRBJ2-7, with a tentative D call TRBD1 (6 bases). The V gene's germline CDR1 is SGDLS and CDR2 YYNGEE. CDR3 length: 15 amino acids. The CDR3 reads CASSVGTLYSYEQHF. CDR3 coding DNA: TGTGCCAGCAGTGTGGGGACACTCTATTCCTACGAGCAGCACTTC.

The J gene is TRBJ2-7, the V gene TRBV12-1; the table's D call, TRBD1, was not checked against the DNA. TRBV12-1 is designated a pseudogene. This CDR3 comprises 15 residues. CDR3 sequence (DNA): TGTGCCAGCAGCCGAGTTGACAGGACCTCCTACGAGCAGTACTTC. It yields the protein CASSRVDRTSYEQYF.

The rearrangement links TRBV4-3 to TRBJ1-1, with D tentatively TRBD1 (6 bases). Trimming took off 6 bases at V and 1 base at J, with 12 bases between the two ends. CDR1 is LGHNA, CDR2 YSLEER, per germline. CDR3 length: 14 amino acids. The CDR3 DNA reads TGCGCCAGCAGTACAAACAGGGAGAACACTGAAGCTTTCTTT. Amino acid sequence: CASSTNRENTEAFF.

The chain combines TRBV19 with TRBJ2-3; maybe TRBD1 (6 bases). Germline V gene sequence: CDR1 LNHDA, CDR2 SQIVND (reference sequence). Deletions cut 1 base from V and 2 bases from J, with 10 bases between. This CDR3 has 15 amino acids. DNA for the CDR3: TGTGCCAGTAGTATAGCAGGGGCGGTCACAGATACGCAGTATTTT. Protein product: CASSIAGAVTDTQYF.

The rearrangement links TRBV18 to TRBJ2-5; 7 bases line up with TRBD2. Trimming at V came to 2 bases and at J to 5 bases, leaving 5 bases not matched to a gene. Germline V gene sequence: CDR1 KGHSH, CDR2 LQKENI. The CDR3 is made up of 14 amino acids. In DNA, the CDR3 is TGTGCCAGCTCACCAAGTGTCGGGGGGGAGACCCAGTACTTC. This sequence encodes CASSPSVGGETQYF.

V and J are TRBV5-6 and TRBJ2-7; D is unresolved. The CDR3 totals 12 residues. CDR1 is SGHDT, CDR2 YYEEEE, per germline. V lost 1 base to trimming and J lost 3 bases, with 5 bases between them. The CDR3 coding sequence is TGTGCCAGCAGCTTGCAGGTCTACGAGCAGTACTTC. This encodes CASSLQVYEQYF.

As DNA, the CDR3 is TGTGCCGACCGACCAGTGGGCTTTTCCTACGAGCAGTACTTC. Encoded protein: CADRPVGFSYEQYF. The chain recombines TRBV2 with TRBJ2-7, with no clear D. This CDR3 is 14 amino acids long. Trimming stripped 11 bases from V and 1 base from J, with 18 bases between. In germline, CDR1 is SNHLY, CDR2 FYNNEI.

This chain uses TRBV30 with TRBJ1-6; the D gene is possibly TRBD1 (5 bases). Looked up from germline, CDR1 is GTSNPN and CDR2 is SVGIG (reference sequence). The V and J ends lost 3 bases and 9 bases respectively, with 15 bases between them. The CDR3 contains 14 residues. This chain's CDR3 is CAWRSGGESSPLHF. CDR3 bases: TGTGCCTGGAGGAGTGGGGGGGAGAGTTCACCCCTCCACTTT.

CDR3: CASSLAGVFYEQYF. The CDR3 DNA reads as TGTGCCAGCAGCTTAGCGGGAGTCTTCTACGAGCAGTACTTC. This chain links TRBV7-9 with TRBJ2-7; D is perhaps TRBD2 (5 bases). This CDR3 contains 14 residues. CDR1 is SEHNR, CDR2 FQNEAQ, per germline (reference sequence). Deletions cut 0 bases from V and 3 bases from J, with 9 bases between.

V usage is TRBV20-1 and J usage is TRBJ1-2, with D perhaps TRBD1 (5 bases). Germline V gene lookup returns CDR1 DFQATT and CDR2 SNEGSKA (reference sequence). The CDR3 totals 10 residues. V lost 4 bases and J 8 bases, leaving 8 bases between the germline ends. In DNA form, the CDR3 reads TGCAGTGCTATAAGGGGAGGCTACACCTTC. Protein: CSAIRGGYTF.

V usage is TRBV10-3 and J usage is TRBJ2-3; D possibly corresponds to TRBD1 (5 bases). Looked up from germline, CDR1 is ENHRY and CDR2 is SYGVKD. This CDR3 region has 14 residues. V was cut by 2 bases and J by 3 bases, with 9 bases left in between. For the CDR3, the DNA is TGTGCCATCAGTGAGCGGACAACGACAGATACGCAGTATTTT. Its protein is CAISERTTTDTQYF.

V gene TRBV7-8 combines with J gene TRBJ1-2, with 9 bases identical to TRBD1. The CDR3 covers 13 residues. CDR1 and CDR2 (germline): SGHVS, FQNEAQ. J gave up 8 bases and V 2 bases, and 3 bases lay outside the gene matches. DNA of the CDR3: TGTGCCAGCAGCTTACCGGGACAGGGCGGCTACACCTTC. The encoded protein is CASSLPGQGGYTF.

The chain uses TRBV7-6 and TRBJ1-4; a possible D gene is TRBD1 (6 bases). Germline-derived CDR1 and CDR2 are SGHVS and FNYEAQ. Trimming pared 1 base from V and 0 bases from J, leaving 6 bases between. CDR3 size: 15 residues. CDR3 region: CASSLGTATNEKLFF. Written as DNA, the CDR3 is TGTGCCAGCAGCTTAGGGACAGCAACTAATGAAAAACTGTTTTTT.

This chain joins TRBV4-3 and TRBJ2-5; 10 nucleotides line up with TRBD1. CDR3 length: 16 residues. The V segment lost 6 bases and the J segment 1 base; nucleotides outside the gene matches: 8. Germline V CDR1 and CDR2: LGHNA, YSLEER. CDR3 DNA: TGCGCCAGCAGGGACCCCCGGGACAGGGGCCAAGAGACCCAGTACTTC. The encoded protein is CASRDPRDRGQETQYF.